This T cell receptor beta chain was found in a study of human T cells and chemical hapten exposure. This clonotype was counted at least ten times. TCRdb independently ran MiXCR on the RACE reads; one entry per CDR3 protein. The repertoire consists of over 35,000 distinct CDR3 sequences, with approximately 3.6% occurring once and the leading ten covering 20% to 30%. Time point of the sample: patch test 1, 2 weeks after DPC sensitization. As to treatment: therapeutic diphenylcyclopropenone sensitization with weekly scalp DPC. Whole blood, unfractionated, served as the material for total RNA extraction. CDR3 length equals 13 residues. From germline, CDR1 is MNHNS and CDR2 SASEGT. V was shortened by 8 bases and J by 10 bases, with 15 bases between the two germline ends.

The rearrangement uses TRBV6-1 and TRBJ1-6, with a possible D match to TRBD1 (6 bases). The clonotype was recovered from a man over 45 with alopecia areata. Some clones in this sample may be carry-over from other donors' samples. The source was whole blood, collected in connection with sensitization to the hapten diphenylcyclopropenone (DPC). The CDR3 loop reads CASSQGPHSPLHF. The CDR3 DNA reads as TGTGCCAGCTCGCAGGGGCCACACTCACCCCTCCACTTT.